Below, 18 T cell receptor beta chains from the same sample are listed, as sequenced in a study of T-cell reconstitution after alpha-beta-depleted transplantation in children. Preparation of the TCRbeta library was carried out with unique molecular identifiers. MiXCR, applied by TCRdb to the PCR reads, yields one record per CDR3 protein. The data hold approximately 350,000 distinct CDR3 sequences, with about 9.4% observed a single time. The sample here was PBMCs from the stem cell graft donor, taken from the stem cell graft. Receptors were obtained from a human donor who donated a stem cell graft to a child with acute lymphoblastic leukemia.

This clonotype was counted between two and nine times. The rearrangement uses TRBV4-1 and TRBJ1-6; 9 bases match TRBD1. CDR1 is MGHRA, CDR2 YSYEKL, per germline. J gave up 6 bases and V 5 bases, and 8 bases lay outside the gene matches. This CDR3 region has 16 residues. The CDR3 loop reads CASSTPRTGANSPLHF. Here the CDR3 DNA reads TGCGCCAGCAGCACTCCCCGGACAGGGGCTAATTCACCCCTCCACTTT.

This clonotype was counted between two and nine times. The chain links TRBV27 to TRBJ1-1, with 8 bases lining up with TRBD1. V shed 6 bases and J 1 base; nucleotides not matched to a gene: 4. Germline CDR1 is MNHEY and CDR2 is SMNVEV (reference sequence). This CDR3 is 14 amino acids long. The CDR3 reads CASRRQGTNTEAFF. Written as DNA, the CDR3 is TGTGCCAGCAGGCGACAGGGGACGAACACTGAAGCTTTCTTT.

CDR3 residues: CAISLRGSSYEQYF. The DNA of the CDR3 is TGTGCCATCAGTCTCCGGGGGAGCTCCTACGAGCAGTACTTC. The chain combines TRBV10-3 with TRBJ2-7, with D perhaps matching TRBD2 (6 bases). The V end was cut by 5 bases, the J end by 0 bases, with 11 bases between. The CDR3 runs 14 residues. CDR1 is ENHRY, CDR2 SYGVKD, per germline.

This clonotype has a handful of counts. The chain carries TRBV4-2 and TRBJ1-2, with D perhaps TRBD1 (5 bases). CDR1 LGHNA and CDR2 YNFKEQ come from the germline V gene. The V and J ends lost 2 bases and 0 bases respectively, with 10 bases between them. There are 15 residues in the CDR3. CDR3 in amino acids: CASSQYGGANYGYTF. CDR3 bases: TGTGCCAGCAGCCAATACGGGGGGGCTAACTATGGCTACACCTTC.

The J gene is TRBJ1-4, the V gene TRBV13, with D unresolved. The CDR3 loop spans 14 amino acids. The germline V and J ends were trimmed by 1 base and 7 bases, with 10 bases remaining between them. Germline V gene data show CDR1 as PRHDT and CDR2 as FYEKMQ (reference sequence). The CDR3 reads CASSLVTVSEKLFF. CDR3 sequence (DNA): TGTGCCAGCAGCTTAGTAACAGTGTCTGAAAAACTGTTTTTT. The full variable domain, in which reference TRBV13 and TRBJ1-4 provide the parts outside the CDR3, is AAGVIQSPRHLIKEKRETATLKCYPIPRHDTVYWYQQGPGQDPQFLISFYEKMQSDKGSIPDRFSAQQFSDYHSELNMSSLELGDSALYFCASSLVTVSEKLFFGSGTQLSVL.

This clonotype was picked up a small number of times. The gene calls are TRBV12-3 or TRBV12-4 and TRBJ2-3; D may be TRBD1 (5 bases). The CDR3 covers 12 residues. The V end was cut by 6 bases, the J end by 5 bases, with 9 bases between. CDR3 residues: CASSPGKDTQYF. The CDR3 DNA reads TGTGCCAGCAGCCCAGGGAAAGATACGCAGTATTTT.

The chain joins TRBV5-5 to TRBJ1-6, with TRBD1 matching 7 bases. CDR3 size: 16 residues. The junction had 6 bases not matched to a gene; V was cut back by 1 base and J by 5 bases. Germline lookup yields CDR1 SGHKS and CDR2 YYEKEE (reference sequence). The DNA of the CDR3 is TGTGCCAGCAGCTTGTACAGGGGTCCGGATAATTCACCCCTCCACTTT. It translates to CASSLYRGPDNSPLHF.

This clonotype was counted between two and nine times. The rearrangement uses TRBV28 and TRBJ1-3; a possible D gene is TRBD1 (6 bases). V lost 1 base, J lost 2 bases, and 9 bases lay in between. Looked up from germline, CDR1 is MDHEN and CDR2 is SYDVKM. The CDR3 loop spans 15 amino acids. This CDR3 reads CASSLSGAAGNTIYF. The CDR3, as DNA: TGTGCCAGCAGTTTATCAGGGGCGGCTGGAAACACCATATATTTT.

The chain carries TRBV12-3 or TRBV12-4 and TRBJ2-3, with 8 bases fitting TRBD1. The J segment lost 3 bases and the V segment lost 4 bases, leaving 9 bases of the junction unmatched. CDR3 length: 16 amino acids. The CDR3 reads CASSSTDRGRTDTQYF. The CDR3 DNA follows: TGTGCCAGCAGTTCTACCGACAGGGGAAGAACAGATACGCAGTATTTT.

The chain carries TRBV7-9 and TRBJ2-7; a possible D gene is TRBD1 (5 bases). V lost 0 bases and J lost 2, with 11 bases in between. The CDR3 sequence is 15 residues long. Germline assignment: CDR1 SEHNR and CDR2 FQNEAQ (reference sequence). The CDR3 loop is CASSLAGARPYEQYF. CDR3 DNA: TGTGCCAGCAGCTTAGCTGGGGCCAGACCCTACGAGCAGTACTTC.

The genes are TRBV7-2 and TRBJ1-1; no clear D gene. This CDR3 region has 13 residues. Germline CDR1 reads SGHTA; CDR2 reads FQGNSA. Trimming took 4 bases from V and 11 from J, leaving 17 bases between them. This CDR3 reads CASSSRGWGEAFF. The CDR3 nucleotides are TGTGCCAGCAGCTCGCGCGGCTGGGGTGAGGCTTTCTTT.

The genes are TRBV4-2 and TRBJ1-5, with D tentatively TRBD1 (5 bases). CDR3 length: 15 residues. Trimming left V 0 bases short and J 1 base short, with 7 bases between. Looked up from germline, CDR1 is LGHNA and CDR2 is YNFKEQ. CDR3 loop: CASSQERGSNQPQHF. CDR3 coding DNA: TGTGCCAGCAGCCAAGAACGGGGGAGCAATCAGCCCCAGCATTTT.

The gene calls are TRBV27 and TRBJ1-1; D gene unclear. CDR3 length equals 15 residues. The germline V and J ends were trimmed by 8 bases and 1 base, with 17 bases remaining between them. Germline V gene lookup returns CDR1 MNHEY and CDR2 SMNVEV (reference sequence). CDR3 sequence reads: CASGYGLPKNTEAFF. CDR3 DNA: TGTGCCAGCGGATACGGGTTACCAAAGAACACTGAAGCTTTCTTT.

This clonotype was seen a handful of times. The chain joins TRBV7-8 to TRBJ2-7, with 10 bases fitting TRBD2. Germline lookup yields CDR1 SGHVS and CDR2 FQNEAQ. V shed 6 bases, J shed 3 bases, and the junction held 8 bases outside the gene matches. The CDR3 is 15 amino acids. The CDR3 DNA follows: TGTGCCAGCAGTCTAGCGGGAGAAGGGTTCTACGAGCAGTACTTC. Translating gives CASSLAGEGFYEQYF.

The chain recombines TRBV5-1 with TRBJ2-7; 7 positions match TRBD2. The CDR3 runs 15 residues. Germline V gene lookup returns CDR1 SGHRS and CDR2 YFSETQ. V gave up 0 bases and J gave up 2 bases; unmatched junction bases: 5. CDR3 sequence (DNA): TGCGCCAGCAGCTTGGTGTCTAGCGGAACCTACGAGCAGTACTTC. Translation gives CASSLVSSGTYEQYF. The full variable domain, its missing parts supplied by reference TRBV5-1 and TRBJ2-7, is KAGVTQTPRYLIKTRGQQVTLSCSPISGHRSVSWYQQTPGQGLQFLFEYFSETQRNKGNFPGRFSGRQFSNSRSEMNVSTLELGDSALYLCASSLVSSGTYEQYFGPGTRLTVT.

This clonotype was counted ten times or more. This rearrangement joins TRBV15 to TRBJ2-7; 9 nucleotides align to TRBD1. The CDR3 runs 15 residues. Trimming removed 0 bases from V and 2 bases from J; junction bases left unmatched: 2. CDR1 LNHNV and CDR2 YYDKDF come from the germline V gene (reference sequence). The CDR3 loop is CATSRDTGGTYEQYF. The DNA for the CDR3 is TGTGCCACCAGCAGAGATACAGGGGGCACCTACGAGCAGTACTTC.

The table lists this clonotype with a few counts. The chain has TRBV5-1 and TRBJ2-3; 11 bases fit TRBD1. V was clipped by 3 bases and J by 6 bases; unmatched bases: 6. Germline loops: CDR1 SGHRS, CDR2 YFSETQ. The CDR3 runs 15 residues. For the CDR3, the DNA is TGCGCCAGCAGCTGGGGGACAGGGGGATCGGATACGCAGTATTTT. Amino acid sequence: CASSWGTGGSDTQYF.

This clonotype was counted between two and nine times. The chain employs TRBV6-1 and TRBJ2-2; the D gene is possibly TRBD2 (6 bases). The V and J ends lost 10 bases and 5 bases respectively, with 14 bases between them. This CDR3 has 13 residues. Looked up from germline, CDR1 is MNHNS and CDR2 is SASEGT. CDR3 region: CATIPGRTGELFF. The DNA for the CDR3 is TGTGCCACCATACCAGGGAGGACCGGGGAGCTGTTTTTT.